These T cell receptor beta chains were read from a single sample in a study of blood T cell repertoires in COVID-19. Generated by immunoSEQ multiplex PCR, the TCRdb table keeps only in-frame clones and is missing some. The sample consists of approximately 170,000 clones, over 75% of them appearing once. The sample was peripheral blood. The receptors derive from a man aged 55 to 69 with active or convalescent COVID-19. The CDR3 runs from the conserved cysteine through the conserved F or W. D genes are given only for firm matches. For some rows the clone size is stated as once, few or many, or as a class when expanded; others skip it.

d_call: -; clone_size: -; v_call: TRBV28; j_call: TRBJ1-2; cdr3_nt: TGTGCCAGCAGAACAGGACAGAGGAAAGCCTATGGCTACACCTTC; cdr3_aa: CASRTGQRKAYGYTF
d_call: TRBD2; clone_size: -; v_call: TRBV5-4; j_call: TRBJ2-1; cdr3_nt: TGTGCCAGCAGCTTCCCAGCGGGGGGATACAATGAGCAGTTCTTC; cdr3_aa: CASSFPAGGYNEQFF
d_call: -; clone_size: -; v_call: TRBV5-1; j_call: TRBJ1-1; cdr3_nt: TGCGCCAGCAGCTTGGTGGGGGGAAGGAACACTGAAGCTTTCTTT; cdr3_aa: CASSLVGGRNTEAFF
d_call: TRBD1; clone_size: -; v_call: TRBV6-1; j_call: TRBJ1-2; cdr3_nt: TGTGCCCGCAGTGAAGCGAGCGGGGGGTCAGGGGGATATGGCTACACCTTC; cdr3_aa: CARSEASGGSGGYGYTF
d_call: -; clone_size: -; v_call: TRBV4-1; j_call: TRBJ1-2; cdr3_nt: TGCGCCAGCAGCCAAGAAACAGGGAACTATGGCTACACCTTC; cdr3_aa: CASSQETGNYGYTF
d_call: -; clone_size: -; v_call: TRBV11-2; j_call: TRBJ2-1; cdr3_nt: TGTGCCAGCTCAGCCCAGGGGAACGGCAATGAGCAGTTCTTC; cdr3_aa: CASSAQGNGNEQFF
d_call: TRBD2; clone_size: -; v_call: TRBV9; j_call: TRBJ2-1; cdr3_nt: TGTGCCAGCAGCGGAGGGACTAGCGTGGTCAATGAGCAGTTCTTC; cdr3_aa: CASSGGTSVVNEQFF
d_call: -; clone_size: once; v_call: TRBV5-5; j_call: TRBJ2-2; cdr3_nt: TGTGCCAGCAGCCTTGGATCGGGCGGGGAGCTGTTTTTT; cdr3_aa: CASSLGSGGELFF
d_call: -; clone_size: -; v_call: TRBV6-1; j_call: TRBJ1-2; cdr3_nt: TGTGCCAGCAGTGAAGCGCCAGGCTACGCCTATGGCTACACCTTC; cdr3_aa: CASSEAPGYAYGYTF
d_call: TRBD1; clone_size: -; v_call: TRBV19; j_call: TRBJ1-1; cdr3_nt: TGTGCCAGTAGTAAACCGGGACAGCCGAACACTGAAGCTTTCTTT; cdr3_aa: CASSKPGQPNTEAFF
d_call: -; clone_size: -; v_call: TRBV6-6; j_call: TRBJ2-7; cdr3_nt: TGTGCCAGCAGAGAGCAGGGGCCCCTCTCCTACGAGCAGTACTTC; cdr3_aa: CASREQGPLSYEQYF
d_call: TRBD1; clone_size: -; v_call: TRBV18; j_call: TRBJ2-1; cdr3_nt: TGTGCCAGCTCCTCGGGGAACAGGGGATACTACAATGAGCAGTTCTTC; cdr3_aa: CASSSGNRGYYNEQFF
d_call: -; clone_size: many; v_call: TRBV6-1; j_call: TRBJ2-2; cdr3_nt: TGTGCCAGCAGTGAGACAGCTAACACCGGGGAGCTGTTTTTT; cdr3_aa: CASSETANTGELFF
d_call: TRBD2; clone_size: -; v_call: TRBV2; j_call: TRBJ2-1; cdr3_nt: TGTGCCAGCAGTCGGATAGCGGGAGGCGACAATGAGCAGTTCTTC; cdr3_aa: CASSRIAGGDNEQFF
d_call: -; clone_size: -; v_call: TRBV2; j_call: TRBJ1-5; cdr3_nt: TGTGCCAGCAGTGACAGAAATAGCAATCAGCCCCAGCATTTT; cdr3_aa: CASSDRNSNQPQHF
d_call: -; clone_size: -; v_call: TRBV12-3/TRBV12-4; j_call: TRBJ2-3; cdr3_nt: TGTGCCAGCAGTTACAGGGATACGCAGTATTTT; cdr3_aa: CASSYRDTQYF
d_call: TRBD2; clone_size: -; v_call: TRBV7-2; j_call: TRBJ2-5; cdr3_nt: TGTGCCAGCAGAGCGGGGTACCAAGAGACCCAGTACTTC; cdr3_aa: CASRAGYQETQYF
d_call: -; clone_size: -; v_call: TRBV10-3; j_call: TRBJ2-3; cdr3_nt: TGTGCCATCAGTGGTAGTAGCGGCACAGATACGCAGTATTTT; cdr3_aa: CAISGSSGTDTQYF
d_call: TRBD1; clone_size: -; v_call: TRBV28; j_call: TRBJ1-1; cdr3_nt: TGTGCCAGCAGATCACCGACACTGCAAGGACAGGGGGCATTAGGCGCTTTCTTT; cdr3_aa: CASRSPTLQGQGALGAFF
d_call: -; clone_size: -; v_call: TRBV7-9; j_call: TRBJ2-2; cdr3_nt: TGTGCCAGCATCCCGGGATTGGGAGACAACACCGGGGAGCTGTTTTTT; cdr3_aa: CASIPGLGDNTGELFF
d_call: TRBD1; clone_size: -; v_call: TRBV2; j_call: TRBJ1-4; cdr3_nt: TGTGCCACGGAAAGTCCCAACAGGGGAGAAAAACTGTTTTTT; cdr3_aa: CATESPNRGEKLFF
d_call: -; clone_size: -; v_call: TRBV27; j_call: TRBJ1-4; cdr3_nt: TGTGCCAGCAGACCCTCACAGAATTCTAATGAAAAACTGTTTTTT; cdr3_aa: CASRPSQNSNEKLFF
d_call: TRBD1; clone_size: -; v_call: TRBV11-2; j_call: TRBJ2-3; cdr3_nt: TGTGCCAGCAGCCCTACGACAGGGGGAAGAAACACAGATACGCAGTATTTT; cdr3_aa: CASSPTTGGRNTDTQYF
d_call: TRBD2; clone_size: -; v_call: TRBV18; j_call: TRBJ2-1; cdr3_nt: TGTGCCAGCTCACCACCCTTGATGACTAGCGGGACCTCGGAGCAGTTCTTC; cdr3_aa: CASSPPLMTSGTSEQFF